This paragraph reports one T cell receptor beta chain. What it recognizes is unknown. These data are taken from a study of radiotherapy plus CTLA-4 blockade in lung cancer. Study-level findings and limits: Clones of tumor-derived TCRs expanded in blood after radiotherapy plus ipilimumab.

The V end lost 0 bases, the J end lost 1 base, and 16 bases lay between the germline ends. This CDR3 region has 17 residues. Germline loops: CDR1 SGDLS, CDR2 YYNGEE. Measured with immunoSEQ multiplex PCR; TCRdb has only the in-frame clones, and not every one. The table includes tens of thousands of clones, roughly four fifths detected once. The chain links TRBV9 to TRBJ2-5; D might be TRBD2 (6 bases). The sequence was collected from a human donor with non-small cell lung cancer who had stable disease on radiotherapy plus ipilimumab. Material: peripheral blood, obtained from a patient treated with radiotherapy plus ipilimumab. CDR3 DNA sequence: TGTGCCAGCAGCGTAGATGCCGGAGCGGGTATCCAAGAGACCCAGTACTTC. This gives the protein CASSVDAGAGIQETQYF.